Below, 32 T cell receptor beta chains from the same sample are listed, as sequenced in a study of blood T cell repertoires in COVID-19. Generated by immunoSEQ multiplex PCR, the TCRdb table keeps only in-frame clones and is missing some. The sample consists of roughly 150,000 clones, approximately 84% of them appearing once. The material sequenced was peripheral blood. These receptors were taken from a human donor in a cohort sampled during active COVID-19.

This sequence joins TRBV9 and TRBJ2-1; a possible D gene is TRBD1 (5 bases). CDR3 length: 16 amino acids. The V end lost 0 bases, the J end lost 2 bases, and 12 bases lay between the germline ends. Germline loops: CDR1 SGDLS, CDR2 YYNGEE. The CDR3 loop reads CASSVDPGPTYNEQFF. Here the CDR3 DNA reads TGTGCCAGCAGCGTAGACCCAGGGCCAACCTACAATGAGCAGTTCTTC.

CDR3 nucleotide sequence: TGCGCCAGCAGCTTGTTGTCAGGCTCTGGAAACACCATATATTTT. It translates to CASSLLSGSGNTIYF. The rearrangement joins TRBV5-1 to TRBJ1-3; D is uncertain. Germline-derived CDR1 and CDR2 are SGHRS and YFSETQ. The CDR3 is 15 residues long. V was pared by 1 base and J by 0 bases, with 8 bases between.

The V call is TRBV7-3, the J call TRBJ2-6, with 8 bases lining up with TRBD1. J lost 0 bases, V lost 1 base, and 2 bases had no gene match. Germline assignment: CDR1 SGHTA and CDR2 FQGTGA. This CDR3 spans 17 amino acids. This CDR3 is CASSLRQGPSGANVLTF. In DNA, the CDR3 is TGTGCCAGCAGCTTAAGACAGGGGCCCTCTGGGGCCAACGTCCTGACTTTC.

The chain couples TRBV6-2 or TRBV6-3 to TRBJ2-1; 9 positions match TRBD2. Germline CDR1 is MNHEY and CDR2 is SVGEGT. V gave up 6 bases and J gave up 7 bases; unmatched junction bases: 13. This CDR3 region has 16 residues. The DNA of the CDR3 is TGTGCCAGCAGCCCTGCCGGGACTAGCTATCAAAATGAGCAGTTCTTC. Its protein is CASSPAGTSYQNEQFF.

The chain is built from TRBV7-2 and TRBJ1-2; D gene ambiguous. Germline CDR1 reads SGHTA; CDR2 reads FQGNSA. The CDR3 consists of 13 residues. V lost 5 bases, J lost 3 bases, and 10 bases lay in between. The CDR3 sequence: CASSPRQDYGYTF. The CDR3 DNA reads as TGTGCCAGCAGCCCCCGCCAGGACTATGGCTACACCTTC.

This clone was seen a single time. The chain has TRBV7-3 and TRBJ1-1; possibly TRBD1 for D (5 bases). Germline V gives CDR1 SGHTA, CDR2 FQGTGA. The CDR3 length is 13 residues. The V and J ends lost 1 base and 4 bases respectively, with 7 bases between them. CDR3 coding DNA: TGTGCCAGCAGCTTAATCAGGGCCACTGAAGCTTTCTTT. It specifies CASSLIRATEAFF.

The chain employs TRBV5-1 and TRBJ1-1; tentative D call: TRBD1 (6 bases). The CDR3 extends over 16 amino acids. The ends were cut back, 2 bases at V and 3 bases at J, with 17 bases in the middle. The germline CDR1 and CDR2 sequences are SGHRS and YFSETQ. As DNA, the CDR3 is TGCGCCAGCAGCTTTGGGGGTCGGGCAGGGGACACTGAAGCTTTCTTT. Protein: CASSFGGRAGDTEAFF.

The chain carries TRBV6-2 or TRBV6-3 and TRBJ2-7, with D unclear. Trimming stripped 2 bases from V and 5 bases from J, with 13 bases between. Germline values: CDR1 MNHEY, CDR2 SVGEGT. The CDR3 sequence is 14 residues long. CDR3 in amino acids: CASSYVAVINEQYF. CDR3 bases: TGTGCCAGCAGTTACGTGGCAGTTATAAACGAGCAGTACTTC.

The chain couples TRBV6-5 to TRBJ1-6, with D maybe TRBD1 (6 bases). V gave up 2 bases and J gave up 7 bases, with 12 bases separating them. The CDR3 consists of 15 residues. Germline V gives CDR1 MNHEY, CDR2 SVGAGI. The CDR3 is CASSYGGQRNSPLHF. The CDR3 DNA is TGTGCCAGCAGTTACGGCGGACAGAGAAATTCACCCCTCCACTTT.

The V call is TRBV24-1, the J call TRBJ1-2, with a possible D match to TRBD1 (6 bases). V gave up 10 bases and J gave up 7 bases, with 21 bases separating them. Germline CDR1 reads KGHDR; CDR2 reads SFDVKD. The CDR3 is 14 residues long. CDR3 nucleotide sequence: TGTGCCACTTCACCCCGGGGACAAACGGGTGGCTACACCTTC. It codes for CATSPRGQTGGYTF.

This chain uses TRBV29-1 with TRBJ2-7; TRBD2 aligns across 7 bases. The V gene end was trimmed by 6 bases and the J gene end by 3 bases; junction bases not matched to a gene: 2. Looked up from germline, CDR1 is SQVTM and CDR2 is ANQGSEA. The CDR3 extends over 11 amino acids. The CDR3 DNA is TGCAGCGTGGGGGACTACTACGAGCAGTACGTC. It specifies CSVGDYYEQYV.

Here the CDR3 DNA reads TGCAGCGTGCCGGGGGGTTACAATGAGCAGTTCTTC. Its translation is CSVPGGYNEQFF. V is TRBV29-1 and J is TRBJ2-1; 7 nucleotides line up with TRBD2. The ends lost 6 bases at V and 4 bases at J; junction bases unmatched: 3. This CDR3 is 12 amino acids long. CDR1 and CDR2 (germline): SQVTM, ANQGSEA.

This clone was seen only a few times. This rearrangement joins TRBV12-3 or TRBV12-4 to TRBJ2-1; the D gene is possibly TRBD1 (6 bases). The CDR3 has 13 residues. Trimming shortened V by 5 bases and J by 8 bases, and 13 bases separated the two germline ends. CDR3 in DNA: TGTGCCAGCAGTAGAACAGGGTCCCATGAGCAGTTCTTC. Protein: CASSRTGSHEQFF.

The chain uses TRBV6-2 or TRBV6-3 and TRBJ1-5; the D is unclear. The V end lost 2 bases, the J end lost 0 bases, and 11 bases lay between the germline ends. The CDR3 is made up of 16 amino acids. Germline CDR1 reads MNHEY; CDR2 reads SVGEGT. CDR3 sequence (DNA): TGTGCCAGCAGTTACAGAAGTTCGGGTAGCAATCAGCCCCAGCATTTT. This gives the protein CASSYRSSGSNQPQHF.

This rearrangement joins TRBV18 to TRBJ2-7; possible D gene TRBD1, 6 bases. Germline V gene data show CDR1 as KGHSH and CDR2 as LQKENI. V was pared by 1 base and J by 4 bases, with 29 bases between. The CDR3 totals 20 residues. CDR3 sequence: CASSPQVGTVGSTGSYEQYF. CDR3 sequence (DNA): TGTGCCAGCTCACCACAGGTTGGAACAGTCGGATCGACAGGATCTTACGAGCAGTACTTC. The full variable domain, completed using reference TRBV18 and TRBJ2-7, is NAGVMQNPRHLVRRRGQEARLRCSPMKGHSHVYWYRQLPEEGLKFMVYLQKENIIDESGMPKERFSAEFPKEGPSILRIQQVVRGDSAAYFCASSPQVGTVGSTGSYEQYFGPGTRLTVT.

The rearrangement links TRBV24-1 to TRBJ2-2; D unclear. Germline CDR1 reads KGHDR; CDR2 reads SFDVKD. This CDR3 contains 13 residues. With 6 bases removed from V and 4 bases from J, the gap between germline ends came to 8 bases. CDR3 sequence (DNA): TGTGCCACCAGTCCTAGTCCCACCGGGGAGCTGTTTTTT. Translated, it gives CATSPSPTGELFF.

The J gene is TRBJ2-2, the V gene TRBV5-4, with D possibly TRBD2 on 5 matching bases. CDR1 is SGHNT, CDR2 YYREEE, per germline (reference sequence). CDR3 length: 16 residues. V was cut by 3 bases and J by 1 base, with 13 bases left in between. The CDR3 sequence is CASSSRSGGNTGELFF. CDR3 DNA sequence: TGTGCCAGCAGCTCCCGGAGCGGCGGGAACACCGGGGAGCTGTTTTTT.

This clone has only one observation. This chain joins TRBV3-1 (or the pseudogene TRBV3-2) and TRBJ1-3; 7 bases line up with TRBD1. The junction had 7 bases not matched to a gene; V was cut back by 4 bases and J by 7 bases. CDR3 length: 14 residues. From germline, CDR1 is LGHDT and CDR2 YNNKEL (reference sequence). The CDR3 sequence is CASSPRQGTNTIYF. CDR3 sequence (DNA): TGTGCCAGCAGCCCCCGACAGGGCACCAACACCATATATTTT.

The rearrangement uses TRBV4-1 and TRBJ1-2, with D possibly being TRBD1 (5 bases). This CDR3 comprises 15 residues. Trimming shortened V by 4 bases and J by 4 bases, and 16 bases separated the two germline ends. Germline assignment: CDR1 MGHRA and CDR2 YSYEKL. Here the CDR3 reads CASSPQPAGPYGYTF. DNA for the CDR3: TGCGCCAGCAGCCCACAACCGGCAGGGCCCTATGGCTACACCTTC.

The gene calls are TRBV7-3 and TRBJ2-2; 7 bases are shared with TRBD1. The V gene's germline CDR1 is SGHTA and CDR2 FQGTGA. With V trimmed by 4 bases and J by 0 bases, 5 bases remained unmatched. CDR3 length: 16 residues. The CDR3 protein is CASSSRGGANTGELFF. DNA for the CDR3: TGTGCCAGCAGCTCTCGAGGGGGCGCGAACACCGGGGAGCTGTTTTTT.

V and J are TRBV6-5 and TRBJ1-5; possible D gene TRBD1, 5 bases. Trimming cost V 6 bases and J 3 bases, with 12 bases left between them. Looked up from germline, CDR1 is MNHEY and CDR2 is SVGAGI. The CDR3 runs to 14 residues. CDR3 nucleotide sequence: TGTGCCAGCAGCGTTTCGGGGGTCAATCAGCCCCAGCATTTT. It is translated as CASSVSGVNQPQHF.

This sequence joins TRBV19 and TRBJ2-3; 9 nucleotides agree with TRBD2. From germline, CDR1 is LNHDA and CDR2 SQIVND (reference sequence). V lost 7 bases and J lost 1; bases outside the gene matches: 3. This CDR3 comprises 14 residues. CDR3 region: CASTRTSGTDTQYF. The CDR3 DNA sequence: TGTGCCAGTACCAGGACTAGCGGCACAGATACGCAGTATTTT.

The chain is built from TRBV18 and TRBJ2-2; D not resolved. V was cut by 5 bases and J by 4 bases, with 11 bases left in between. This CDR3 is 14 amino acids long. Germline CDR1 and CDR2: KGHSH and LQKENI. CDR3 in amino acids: CASSIGRSTGELFF. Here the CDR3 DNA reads TGTGCCAGCTCAATTGGAAGGAGCACCGGGGAGCTGTTTTTT.

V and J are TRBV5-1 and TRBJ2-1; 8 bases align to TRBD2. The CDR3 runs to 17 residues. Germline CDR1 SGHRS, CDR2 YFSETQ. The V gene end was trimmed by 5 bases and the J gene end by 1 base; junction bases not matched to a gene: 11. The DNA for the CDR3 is TGCGCCAGCAGATCGAGCGGGGGACTAGGGTCCTACAATGAGCAGTTCTTC. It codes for CASRSSGGLGSYNEQFF. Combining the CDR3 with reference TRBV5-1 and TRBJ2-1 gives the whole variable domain KAGVTQTPRYLIKTRGQQVTLSCSPISGHRSVSWYQQTPGQGLQFLFEYFSETQRNKGNFPGRFSGRQFSNSRSEMNVSTLELGDSALYLCASRSSGGLGSYNEQFFGPGTRLTVL.

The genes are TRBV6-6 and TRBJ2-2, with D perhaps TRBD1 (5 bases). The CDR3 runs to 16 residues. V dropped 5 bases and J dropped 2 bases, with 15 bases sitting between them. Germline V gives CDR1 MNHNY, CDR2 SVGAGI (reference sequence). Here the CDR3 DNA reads TGTGCCAGCAGTACCCCTGCAGGGCCTAACACCGGGGAGCTGTTTTTT. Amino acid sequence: CASSTPAGPNTGELFF.

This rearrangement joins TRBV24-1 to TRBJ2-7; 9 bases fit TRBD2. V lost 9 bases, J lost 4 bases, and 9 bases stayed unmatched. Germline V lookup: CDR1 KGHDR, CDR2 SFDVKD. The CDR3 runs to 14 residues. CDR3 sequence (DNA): TGTGCCACCCAAAGCGGGAGGTGGGGTTACGAGCAGTACGTC. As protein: CATQSGRWGYEQYV.

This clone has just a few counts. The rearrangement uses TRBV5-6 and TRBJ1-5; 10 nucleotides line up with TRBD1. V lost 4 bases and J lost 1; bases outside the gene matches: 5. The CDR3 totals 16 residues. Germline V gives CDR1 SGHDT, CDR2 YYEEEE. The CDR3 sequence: CASSQGDRGSNQPQHF. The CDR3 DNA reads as TGTGCCAGCAGCCAGGGGGACAGGGGAAGCAATCAGCCCCAGCATTTT.

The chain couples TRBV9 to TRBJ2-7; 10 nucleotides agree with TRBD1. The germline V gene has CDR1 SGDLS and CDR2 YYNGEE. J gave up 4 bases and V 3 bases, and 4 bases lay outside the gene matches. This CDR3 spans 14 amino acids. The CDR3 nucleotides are TGTGCCAGCAGCGCCTCGGGACAGGGGTACGAGCAGTACTTC. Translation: CASSASGQGYEQYF.

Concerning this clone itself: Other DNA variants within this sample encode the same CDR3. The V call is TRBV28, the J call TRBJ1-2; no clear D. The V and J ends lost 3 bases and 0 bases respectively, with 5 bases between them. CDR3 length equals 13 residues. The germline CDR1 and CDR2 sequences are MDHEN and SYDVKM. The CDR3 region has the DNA TGTGCCAGCAGTTTGAGAGCTAACTATGGCTACACCTTC. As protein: CASSLRANYGYTF.

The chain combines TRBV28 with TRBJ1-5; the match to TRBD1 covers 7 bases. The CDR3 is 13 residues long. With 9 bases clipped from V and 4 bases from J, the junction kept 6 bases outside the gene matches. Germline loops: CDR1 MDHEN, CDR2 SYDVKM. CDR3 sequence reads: CASRVTGNQPQHF. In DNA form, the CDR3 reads TGTGCCAGTCGGGTGACAGGGAATCAGCCCCAGCATTTT. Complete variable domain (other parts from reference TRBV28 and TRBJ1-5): DVKVTQSSRYLVKRTGEKVFLECVQDMDHENMFWYRQDPGLGLRLIYFSYDVKMKEKGDIPEGYSVSREKKERFSLILESASTNQTSMYLCASRVTGNQPQHFGDGTRLSIL.

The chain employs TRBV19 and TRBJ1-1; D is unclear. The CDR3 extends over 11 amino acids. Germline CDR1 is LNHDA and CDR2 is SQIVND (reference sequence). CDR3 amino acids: CVGVWNTEAFF. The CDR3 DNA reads TGTGTCGGGGTGTGGAACACTGAAGCTTTCTTT.

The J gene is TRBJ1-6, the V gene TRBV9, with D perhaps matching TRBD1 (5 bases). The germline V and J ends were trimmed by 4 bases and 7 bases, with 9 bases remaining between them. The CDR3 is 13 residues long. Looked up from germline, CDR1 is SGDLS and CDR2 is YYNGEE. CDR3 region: CASSLEGNSPLHF. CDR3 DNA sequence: TGTGCCAGCAGCCTGGAGGGGAATTCACCCCTCCACTTT.